This passage covers 8 T cell receptor beta chains from one sample sequenced in a study of blood T cell repertoires in COVID-19. Profiled with immunoSEQ multiplex PCR; TCRdb holds only in-frame clones, not every one. The sample holds some 180,000 clones, 70% to 90% seen once. The sample was peripheral blood. Receptors originate from a man aged 50 or older with COVID-19, enrolled during active disease.

The chain has TRBV5-1 and TRBJ2-7; D is perhaps TRBD2 (6 bases). CDR1 and CDR2 from the germline V gene are SGHRS and YFSETQ. Trimming took off 0 bases at V and 6 bases at J, with 19 bases between the two ends. The CDR3 totals 16 residues. The CDR3: CASSLVGGMQSGEQYF. DNA for the CDR3: TGCGCCAGCAGCTTGGTCGGGGGAATGCAATCGGGCGAGCAGTACTTC.

This clone turned up a few times. This chain links TRBV7-2 with TRBJ1-6; D might be TRBD1 (6 bases). The ends were cut back, 5 bases at V and 9 bases at J, with 14 bases in the middle. CDR1 is SGHTA, CDR2 FQGNSA, per germline. There are 14 residues in the CDR3. CDR3 region: CASSLQGSGSPLHF. The CDR3 region has the DNA TGTGCCAGCAGCCTACAGGGATCTGGTTCACCCCTCCACTTT.

V and J are TRBV6-5 and TRBJ2-5; D not certain. The CDR3 totals 12 residues. Trimming cost V 6 bases and J 4 bases, with 9 bases left between them. Germline V lookup: CDR1 MNHEY, CDR2 SVGAGI. CDR3 coding DNA: TGTGCCAGCAGAGGTCTAGGAGAGACCCAGTACTTC. Translated: CASRGLGETQYF.

Comments on this clone: Germline and junction disagree at one end, which may indicate a read error. J is TRBJ2-5 and V is TRBV5-1; the D gene is possibly TRBD1 (7 bases). CDR1 SGHRS and CDR2 YFSETQ come from the germline V gene. The CDR3 covers 14 residues. The CDR3 DNA reads TGCGCCAGCAGGCGGACAGGAGGGGGAGAGACCCCGTACTTC. Its protein product is CASRRTGGGETPYF.

In this sample, this clone turned up once. The rearrangement uses TRBV7-2 and TRBJ2-3; TRBD2 matches 12 bases. CDR3 length: 17 amino acids. J was trimmed by 1 base and V by 4 bases; bases with no gene match: 6. Germline CDR1 SGHTA, CDR2 FQGNSA. The CDR3 protein is CASSSGTSGSRTDTQYF. In nucleotides, the CDR3 is TGTGCCAGCAGCTCCGGGACTAGCGGGTCCCGCACAGATACGCAGTATTTT.

This clone was picked up one time. The gene calls are TRBV12-3 or TRBV12-4 and TRBJ1-2; 7 bases match TRBD1. The CDR3 runs to 13 residues. Trimming removed 7 bases from V and 4 bases from J; junction bases left unmatched: 6. CDR3 amino acids: CASTASGGYGYTF. In DNA form, the CDR3 reads TGTGCCAGCACCGCATCAGGGGGCTATGGCTACACCTTC.

The chain is built from TRBV18 and TRBJ2-5; D gene unclear. V was cut by 6 bases and J by 0 bases, with 2 bases left in between. The CDR3 sequence is 11 residues long. Per germline, CDR1 KGHSH and CDR2 LQKENI. The CDR3 coding sequence is TGTGCCAGCTCCTACCAAGAGACCCAGTACTTC. Protein product: CASSYQETQYF. The variable domain in full, with the rest retrieved from reference TRBV18 and TRBJ2-5, is NAGVMQNPRHLVRRRGQEARLRCSPMKGHSHVYWYRQLPEEGLKFMVYLQKENIIDESGMPKERFSAEFPKEGPSILRIQQVVRGDSAAYFCASSYQETQYFGPGTRLLVL.

The rearrangement links TRBV28 to TRBJ1-5, with TRBD1 as a possible D gene (6 bases). This CDR3 spans 15 amino acids. V shed 6 bases and J shed 0 bases, with 12 bases lying between them. Germline-derived CDR1 and CDR2 are MDHEN and SYDVKM. CDR3 nucleotide sequence: TGTGCCAGCAGACTTACAGGGTTTAGCAATCAGCCCCAGCATTTT. Translating it yields CASRLTGFSNQPQHF.